This TCR beta chain was profiled in a study of blood T cell repertoires in COVID-19. Only in-frame clones appear in the TCRdb table, and some are missing; sequencing was by immunoSEQ multiplex PCR. Seen here are some 260,000 clones, around 84% observed once, and the top ten hold 4.1%. The length of the CDR3 is 19 residues. V was pared by 2 bases and J by 2 bases, with 22 bases between. Germline V gives CDR1 MNHEY, CDR2 SMNVEV (reference sequence). The gene calls are TRBV27 and TRBJ2-1, with a tentative D call TRBD2 (5 bases). The sequencing sample was made of PBMCs or T cells enriched from blood (not recorded which). The clonotype originates from a young man with acute COVID-19. The CDR3 is CASSLVPPTSLATYNEQFF. The CDR3 DNA reads as TGTGCCAGCAGTTTAGTCCCTCCCACTTCTCTAGCAACCTACAATGAGCAGTTCTTC.